The T cell receptor (beta chain) under discussion was sequenced for a study of technical replicates of blood from a few donors. Generated by immunoSEQ multiplex PCR, the TCRdb table keeps only in-frame clones and is missing some. The sample holds under 100,000 clones, around 94% seen once. Germline lookup yields CDR1 MDHEN and CDR2 SYDVKM. This CDR3 is 13 amino acids long. V was shortened by 2 bases and J by 8 bases, with 12 bases between the two germline ends. The rearrangement joins TRBV28 to TRBJ1-2; tentatively, D is TRBD1 (6 bases). Sequenced input: T cells isolated from PBMCs. This TCR derives from a human donor in good health. CDR3 protein: CASSLGQSFGYTF. CDR3 DNA: TGTGCCAGCAGTTTAGGACAGTCCTTCGGCTACACCTTC.